This T cell receptor (beta chain) is drawn from a study of CD8 T cells in ankylosing spondylitis (dated by TCRdb to 2015 to 2018). Regarding the research as a whole: The study set out to find disease-linked TCR variants by profiling T cell receptor beta repertoires in ankylosing spondylitis patients and healthy donors. Peripheral blood was sampled, and synovial fluid was additionally collected from ankylosing spondylitis patients. The full study cohort comprised around 25 ankylosing spondylitis patients and 85 to 120 healthy donors.

The sequencer was an Illumina HiSeq 2500. Quantitative 5'-RACE with molecular barcodes was used to prepare TCR beta libraries. Under the source paper's analysis protocol: A new computational method based on a probabilistic model of VDJ rearrangement was used to identify disease-linked TCR variants. Through fastp at Q25 and MiXCR, TCRdb rebuilt clones from the public reads, retaining in-frame beta chains. Merged by CDR3 protein, the rows form single entries marked with the most common genes and DNA. For this entry, the V and J calls and clone size follow TCRdb and not the study's own pipeline. For this sample there are 300,000 to 400,000 distinct CDR3 sequences; about 20% appear just once. Clones ranked in the top ten supply over 10% of the sample. From the cysteine through the phenylalanine, the CDR3 covers 15 amino acids. Only the CDR3 part of the read is kept: 45 bases, read in frame from the first base. The germline ends are 20 bases apart after V is trimmed by 5 bases and J by 7 bases.

This clonotype occurred a few times. Its antigen specificity is not known. The record has no base qualities; no much larger clone is one base away. Here is what the overall study found, with its caveats: A CD8+ phenotype was shown by the disease-linked clones, which were found at relatively low frequencies in peripheral blood. Some motif variants were previously reported in synovial fluid and blood of reactive arthritis patients, suggesting common disease-initiation mechanisms. A TCR beta motif of fewer than 10 highly homologous amino acid variants appeared characteristic of blood from ankylosing spondylitis patients. The disease-linked clones were reported to be significantly enriched in matched synovial fluid samples from ankylosing spondylitis patients.

The chain couples TRBV12-3 or TRBV12-4 to TRBJ2-5, with the D segment possibly TRBD1 or TRBD2, each aligning over 5 bases. The receptor comes from a male donor with ankylosing spondylitis or in good health (not recorded which). Sequencing input: blood, either unsorted or a sorted T cell fraction (not recorded which). For the CDR3, the sequence is CASSNSPGAEGTQYF. In nucleotides, the sequence is TGTGCCAGCAGTAATAGCCCCGGGGCCGAAGGGACCCAGTACTTC.